This T cell receptor beta chain was captured by sequencing in a study of shared clonotypes between healthy human individuals (dated by TCRdb to the early 2020s). In terms of the full investigation: The cohort included three men and a couple of women between 18 and 49 years of age. Each donor's leukapheresis produced roughly between roughly 0.9 and 9 billion PBMCs. To estimate repertoire size and how much clonotype sharing occurs between individuals, the study deeply sequenced the blood TCR repertoires of five healthy adults. Libraries were prepared and TCR repertoires were sequenced by different laboratories using diverse techniques, in order to increase sequencing depth and limit assay-specific biases.

Using the deep immunoSEQ assay, multiplex PCR amplified TCR CDR3 regions from genomic DNA. Genomic DNA extracted from each cell subset was distributed evenly over all wells of several immunoSEQ 96-well plates, and each plate served as one replicate. For unsorted PBMC, 300 to 350 ng genomic DNA, equal to tens of thousands of T cell genomes, was loaded into each replicate PCR. Ten immunoSEQ deep assay plates were used to sequence unsorted PBMC genomic DNA. The purified libraries were quantified using a Qubit 3.0 fluorometer, sized with a Bioanalyzer 2100, and then quantified again using the KAPA Library Quantification kit. Every immunoSEQ 96-well plate was sequenced on a dedicated single-read 150-cycle Illumina NextSeq 550 flow cell. In the original analysis: Because only junctional sequences without quality scores were contained in the immunoSEQ output, filtering matching that applied to full-length reads could not be performed. Sequences were annotated with PyIR, a Python wrapper for IgBLAST v1.9, and V/J genes and CDR3 were assigned using IMGT germline references. Reads were removed for weak V/J assignments (E-value above 1e-6), missing CDR3, stop codons, out-of-frame junctions, or ambiguous translated residues. A V3J clonotype was defined by an identical inferred V gene, J gene, and CDR3 amino acid sequence. The percentage overlap between two repertoires was calculated by dividing the number of shared unique clonotypes by the size of the smaller repertoire. Three approaches were used to assess repertoire richness: RTK rarefaction, the Chao1 estimator, and Recon v2.1 estimates of unobserved clonotypes. What TCRdb holds here is the immuneACCESS table cut down to in-frame rearrangements. Part of the clones is not present; checked against another copy, under half of the missing clones reflect an unresolved V gene, and the others are unexplained. The DNA gave D and trimming, while V, J and clone size come from that table. In this sample the table shows about 450,000 clones, roughly 85% of which occur a single time. Of the sample, approximately 12% is held by the ten largest clones.

Taken from cysteine to phenylalanine, the CDR3 has 12 residues. The retained sequence is limited to the CDR3, 36 bases, with the frame set at the first base. Trimming removed 0 bases from V and 6 bases from J, leaving 3 bases between the germline ends. The germline V gene (reference sequence) yields MNHNY for CDR1 and SVGAGI for CDR2. With regard to this clone: Its antigen remains unidentified. Base quality data are lacking; no much larger clone is found one base away. Additional DNA sequences in this sample encode the identical CDR3.

Healthy HIV-negative adults with no recently reported acute infections or vaccinations were included as donors. Every donor was a Caucasian adult living in Nashville, Tennessee, USA. For unsorted samples, 100 million or so PBMCs were counted, and genomic DNA was extracted using the QIAamp DNA Blood Mini kit. After blood collection by leukapheresis, PBMCs were isolated using Ficoll-Histopaque density gradient centrifugation and then cryopreserved in the vapor phase of liquid nitrogen. On the study overall, not on this receptor specifically: Sampling was limited to blood, and TCR repertoires in tissue likely differ from TCR repertoires in blood. The genetic and exposure-history diversity represented was limited by the small number of donors. Pairwise subsampling led to the expectation that sequencing depth would affect the degree of clonotype sharing among donors.

The sequence was obtained from a woman between 35 and 50 years old in good health. Some clones in this sample may be carry-over from other donors' samples. Rearrangement joined TRBV6-6 to TRBJ2-1, with no confident D gene call. Specimen: PBMCs. The nucleotide sequence reads TGTGCCAGCAGTTACTCGGGCAATGAGCAGTTCTTC. This sequence encodes CASSYSGNEQFF.